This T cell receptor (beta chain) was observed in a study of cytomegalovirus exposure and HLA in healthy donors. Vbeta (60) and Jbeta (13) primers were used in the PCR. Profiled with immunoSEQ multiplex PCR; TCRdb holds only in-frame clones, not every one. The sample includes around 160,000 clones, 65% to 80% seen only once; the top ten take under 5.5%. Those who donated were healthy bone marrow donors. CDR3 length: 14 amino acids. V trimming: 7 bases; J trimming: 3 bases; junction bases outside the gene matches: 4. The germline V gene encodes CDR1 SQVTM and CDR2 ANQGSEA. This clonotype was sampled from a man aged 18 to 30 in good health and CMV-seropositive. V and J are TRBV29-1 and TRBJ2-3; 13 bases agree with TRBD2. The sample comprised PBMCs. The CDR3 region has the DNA TGCAGCGCCCGGACTAGCGGGAGTACAGATACGCAGTATTTT. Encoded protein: CSARTSGSTDTQYF.